This T cell receptor beta chain emerged from a study of blood T cell repertoires in COVID-19. In the study overall: PBMCs, B-cell-depleted T cells, or T cells were the source of the cDNA or gDNA that made up the material.

The repertoire was sequenced with immunoSEQ multiplex PCR; TCRdb's copy has only in-frame clones and lacks some. The table lists almost 200,000 clones, about nine tenths of them singletons. Germline CDR1 and CDR2: SGHRS and YFSETQ. CDR3 size: 13 residues. V shed 2 bases and J shed 5 bases, with 7 bases lying between them. The sequenced sample consisted of peripheral blood. The clonotype originates from a woman in her 70s with acute or convalescent COVID-19. The rearrangement joins TRBV5-1 to TRBJ2-2; D gene unclear. This chain's CDR3 is CASSFQVTGELFF. The CDR3 DNA sequence: TGCGCCAGCAGCTTTCAGGTTACCGGGGAGCTGTTTTTT.